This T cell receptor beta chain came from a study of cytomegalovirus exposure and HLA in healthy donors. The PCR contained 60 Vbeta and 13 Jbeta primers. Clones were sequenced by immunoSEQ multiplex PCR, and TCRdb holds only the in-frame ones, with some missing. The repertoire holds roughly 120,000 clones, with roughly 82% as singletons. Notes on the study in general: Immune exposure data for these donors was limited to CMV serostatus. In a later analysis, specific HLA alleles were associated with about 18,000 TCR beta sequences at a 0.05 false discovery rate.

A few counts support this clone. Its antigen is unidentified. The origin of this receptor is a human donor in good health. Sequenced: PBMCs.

In DNA form, the CDR3 reads TGTGCCATCAGTGAGGGAGGCTACGAGCAGTACTTC. This sequence encodes CAISEGGYEQYF. V and J are TRBV10-3 and TRBJ2-7; the D gene is possibly TRBD2 (5 bases). CDR1 is ENHRY and CDR2 is SYGVKD in the germline V gene. The CDR3 runs 12 residues. V was pared by 2 bases and J by 3 bases, with 5 bases between.